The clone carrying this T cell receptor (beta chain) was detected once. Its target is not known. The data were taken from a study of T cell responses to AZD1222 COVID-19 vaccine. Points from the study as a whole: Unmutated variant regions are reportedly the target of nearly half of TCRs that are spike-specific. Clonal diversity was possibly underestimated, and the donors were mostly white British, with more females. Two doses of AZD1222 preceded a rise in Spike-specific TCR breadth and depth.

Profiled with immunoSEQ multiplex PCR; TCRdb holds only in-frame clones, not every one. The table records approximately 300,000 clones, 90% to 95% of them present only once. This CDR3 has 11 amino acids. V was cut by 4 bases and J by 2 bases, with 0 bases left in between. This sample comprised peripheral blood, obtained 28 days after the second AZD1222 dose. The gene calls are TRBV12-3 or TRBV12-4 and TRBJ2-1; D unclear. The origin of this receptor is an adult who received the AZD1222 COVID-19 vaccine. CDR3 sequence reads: CASSSYNEQFF. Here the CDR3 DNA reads TGTGCCAGCAGTTCCTACAATGAGCAGTTCTTC.